This record covers a single T cell receptor beta chain. This sample stems from a study of T cells in women clearing cervical HPV infection. All donors had a single incident cervical HPV16 infection, not prevalent. Produced via immunoSEQ multiplex PCR; TCRdb's table is partial and in-frame only. Seen in this sample are some 33,000 clones; the ten most common clones hold about 7.8%. The sample was blood buffy coat. The sequence derives from a woman aged 18 to 75 with a cervical HPV16 infection that either progressed to CIN3+ or cleared (not recorded which).

The CDR3 sequence is CASSPSGNQPQHF. Partial CDR3 DNA: TGCGCCAGCAGCCCATCGGGCAATCAGCCC. V usage is TRBV5-1 and J usage is TRBJ1-5; D is uncertain. The CDR3 end lies 3 residues beyond the end of the read and is filled in from the germline J gene. The CDR3 loop spans 13 amino acids. Trimming took off 4 bases at V and 2 bases at J, with 7 bases between the two ends. Germline V gene sequence: CDR1 SGHRS, CDR2 YFSETQ.